One sample yielded the 13 T cell receptor beta chains listed below, sequenced in a study of blood T cell repertoires in COVID-19. Assay used: immunoSEQ multiplex PCR; TCRdb lists only in-frame clones, some missing. The sample shows over 200,000 clones, about 88% of them seen only once. Sequenced: peripheral blood. Source of these receptors: an older woman with acute or convalescent COVID-19.

The chain recombines TRBV29-1 with TRBJ1-6, with TRBD1 matching over 7 bases. The CDR3 has 13 residues. Trimming took 4 bases from V and 7 from J; bases not matched to a gene: 4. Per germline, CDR1 SQVTM and CDR2 ANQGSEA. CDR3: CSVVGTENSPLHF. The CDR3 coding sequence is TGCAGCGTTGTAGGGACAGAGAATTCACCCCTCCACTTT.

The chain couples TRBV6-5 to TRBJ2-5; 8 nucleotides match TRBD2. CDR1 is MNHEY and CDR2 is SVGAGI in the germline V gene. V lost 6 bases and J lost 5; bases outside the gene matches: 8. The CDR3 runs 14 residues. The CDR3 DNA reads as TGTGCCAGCAGAGGAGGCGGGGGGAGGGAGACCCAGTACTTC. The encoded protein is CASRGGGGRETQYF.

The chain uses TRBV11-2 and TRBJ2-7; weak D call: TRBD2 (6 bases). CDR3 length equals 15 residues. Deletions cut 0 bases from V and 6 bases from J, with 15 bases between. In germline, CDR1 is SGHAT, CDR2 FQNNGV. The CDR3 loop is CASSLDLMGGSEQYF. CDR3 coding DNA: TGTGCCAGCAGCTTAGATCTAATGGGGGGAAGCGAGCAGTACTTC.

The rearrangement joins TRBV29-1 to TRBJ1-1; 10 positions agree with TRBD1. CDR1 and CDR2 (germline): SQVTM, ANQGSEA. CDR3 size: 14 residues. V was clipped by 5 bases and J by 5 bases; unmatched bases: 8. The CDR3 reads CSVKTGGFYTEAFF. As DNA, the CDR3 is TGCAGCGTTAAGACAGGGGGCTTCTATACTGAAGCTTTCTTT.

V is TRBV19 and J is TRBJ1-6; possible D gene TRBD1, 6 bases. The CDR3 runs 15 residues. V was trimmed by 0 bases and J by 7 bases, leaving 10 bases between them. Germline values: CDR1 LNHDA, CDR2 SQIVND (reference sequence). The CDR3 loop is CASSIDRGRNSPLHF. The CDR3 DNA sequence: TGTGCCAGTAGTATAGACAGGGGAAGGAATTCACCCCTCCACTTT.

The chain carries TRBV5-4 and TRBJ2-5; 7 bases align to TRBD1. The CDR3 has 15 amino acids. V dropped 4 bases and J dropped 6; count of bases not matched to a gene: 12. Germline CDR1 SGHNT, CDR2 YYREEE (reference sequence). CDR3 sequence (DNA): TGTGCCAGCAGCCCGGGACAGCCGACGGGACAGACCCAGTACTTC. Protein: CASSPGQPTGQTQYF.

This clone showed up just once. The genes are TRBV7-2 and TRBJ1-2; weak D call: TRBD1 (5 bases). The CDR3 loop spans 14 amino acids. Trimming pared 5 bases from V and 5 bases from J, leaving 15 bases between. Germline V gene sequence: CDR1 SGHTA, CDR2 FQGNSA. CDR3 nucleotide sequence: TGTGCCAGCAGCACACAAGGGGCGATTTATGGCTACACCTTC. This sequence encodes CASSTQGAIYGYTF.

Only a few counts were recorded for this clone. The rearrangement joins TRBV5-1 to TRBJ2-5; 9 nucleotides align to TRBD2. Per the germline V gene, CDR1 is SGHRS and CDR2 is YFSETQ. The CDR3 totals 14 residues. V dropped 4 bases and J dropped 5; count of bases not matched to a gene: 6. The CDR3 sequence is CASSGGRAVETQYF. CDR3 coding DNA: TGCGCCAGCAGCGGCGGGAGGGCCGTCGAGACCCAGTACTTC.

This rearrangement joins TRBV12-5 to TRBJ2-7, with D tentatively TRBD1 (6 bases). Trimming cost V 1 base and J 5 bases, with 9 bases left between them. This CDR3 region has 13 residues. Germline V gene data show CDR1 as LGHNT and CDR2 as FRNRAP. CDR3 bases: TGTGCTAGTGGTTTGGGCTGGACAGACGAGCAGTACTTC. As protein: CASGLGWTDEQYF. The full variable domain, its missing parts supplied by reference TRBV12-5 and TRBJ2-7, is DARVTQTPRHKVTEMGQEVTMRCQPILGHNTVFWYRQTMMQGLELLAYFRNRAPLDDSGMPKDRFSAEMPDATLATLKIQPSEPRDSAVYFCASGLGWTDEQYFGPGTRLTVT.

As to this clone: Within the sample, other DNA sequences also encode this same CDR3. The chain employs TRBV18 and TRBJ2-2; possibly TRBD2 for D (5 bases). Trimming left V 2 bases short and J 1 base short, with 8 bases between. Looked up from germline, CDR1 is KGHSH and CDR2 is LQKENI. The CDR3 length is 15 residues. This CDR3 is CASSPRRGNTGELFF. As DNA, the CDR3 is TGTGCCAGCTCACCAAGACGGGGGAACACCGGGGAGCTGTTTTTT.

The chain employs TRBV4-3 and TRBJ2-3; 8 bases align to TRBD2. With V trimmed by 4 bases and J by 3 bases, 6 bases remained unmatched. Germline V gene lookup returns CDR1 LGHNA and CDR2 YSLEER. The CDR3 totals 15 residues. The CDR3 protein is CASSRDGTSTDTQYF. The CDR3 nucleotides are TGCGCCAGCAGCCGAGACGGGACTAGTACAGATACGCAGTATTTT.

Details on this clone: The same CDR3 arises from other DNA sequences in this sample as well. This chain connects TRBV3-1 (or the pseudogene TRBV3-2) to TRBJ1-5, with a weak D call TRBD1 (6 bases). The CDR3 is 15 amino acids. CDR1 and CDR2 (germline): LGHDT, YNNKEL (reference sequence). V lost 0 bases, J lost 3 bases, and 9 bases lay in between. CDR3 protein: CASSQDRGPNQPQHF. The CDR3, as DNA: TGTGCCAGCAGCCAAGACAGGGGTCCCAATCAGCCCCAGCATTTT.

The chain joins TRBV7-9 to TRBJ2-5; 12 positions match TRBD2. With V trimmed by 6 bases and J by 2 bases, 10 bases remained unmatched. Germline CDR1 is SEHNR and CDR2 is FQNEAQ (reference sequence). CDR3 length equals 17 residues. As DNA, the CDR3 is TGTGCCAGCAGTCGGACTAGCGGGAACGTCGTACAAGAGACCCAGTACTTC. Its translation: CASSRTSGNVVQETQYF.